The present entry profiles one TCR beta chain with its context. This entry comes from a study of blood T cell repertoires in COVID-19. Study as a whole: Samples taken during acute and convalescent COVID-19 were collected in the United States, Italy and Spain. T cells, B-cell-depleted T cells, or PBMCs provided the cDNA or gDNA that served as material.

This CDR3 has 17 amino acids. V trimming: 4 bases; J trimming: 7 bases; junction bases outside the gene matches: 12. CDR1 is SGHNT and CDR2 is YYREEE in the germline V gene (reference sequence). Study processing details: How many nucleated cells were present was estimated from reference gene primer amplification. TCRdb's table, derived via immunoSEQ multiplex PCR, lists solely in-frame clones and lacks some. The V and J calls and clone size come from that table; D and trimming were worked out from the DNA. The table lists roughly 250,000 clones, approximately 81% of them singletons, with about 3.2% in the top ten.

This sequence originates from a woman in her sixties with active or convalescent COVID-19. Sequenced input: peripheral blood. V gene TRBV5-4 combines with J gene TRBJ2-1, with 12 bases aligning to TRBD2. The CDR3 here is CASSPDLLAGGRNEQFF. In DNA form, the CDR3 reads TGTGCCAGCAGCCCGGACCTTCTAGCGGGGGGGCGGAATGAGCAGTTCTTC.